These 8 T cell receptor beta chains were sequenced from one sample in a study of radiotherapy plus CTLA-4 blockade in lung cancer. Some clones are missing from TCRdb's copy, which holds only in-frame ones; the method was immunoSEQ multiplex PCR. The sample comprises tens of thousands of clones, approximately 77% of which are singletons, and roughly 5.1% rests with the top ten. The material sequenced was peripheral blood, taken from a patient treated with radiotherapy plus ipilimumab. The source of these receptors is a human donor with non-small cell lung cancer whose response to radiotherapy plus ipilimumab could not be evaluated.

This clone was detected only a few times. The J gene is TRBJ1-2, the V gene TRBV19; 9 positions agree with TRBD1. Germline CDR1 is LNHDA and CDR2 is SQIVND (reference sequence). The CDR3 runs 13 residues. Trimming took 4 bases from V and 4 from J; bases not matched to a gene: 1. CDR3: CASSTGQGYGYTF. CDR3 in DNA: TGTGCCAGTAGTACGGGACAGGGCTATGGCTACACCTTC.

The chain is built from TRBV6-6 and TRBJ1-5; D not certain. Trimming took 8 bases from V and 0 from J, leaving 11 bases between them. The CDR3 has 14 amino acids. From germline, CDR1 is MNHNY and CDR2 SVGAGI (reference sequence). As DNA, the CDR3 is TGTGCCAGCCGAATGGCACATAGCAATCAGCCCCAGCATTTT. Translated: CASRMAHSNQPQHF.

This chain links TRBV29-1 with TRBJ2-3; D uncertain. Trimming left V 8 bases short and J 0 bases short, with 12 bases between. The CDR3 runs to 13 residues. Germline CDR1 is SQVTM and CDR2 is ANQGSEA. In DNA form, the CDR3 reads TGCAGCCTAAAATTAGTCAGCACAGATACGCAGTATTTT. Protein product: CSLKLVSTDTQYF.

V usage is TRBV11-2 and J usage is TRBJ1-2; unclear D gene. Germline CDR1 is SGHAT and CDR2 is FQNNGV. The CDR3 extends over 13 amino acids. Trimming shortened V by 2 bases and J by 0 bases, and 4 bases separated the two germline ends. CDR3 in DNA: TGTGCCAGCAGCTTACTAGCTAACTATGGCTACACCTTC. Amino acid sequence: CASSLLANYGYTF. The variable domain in full, completed from reference TRBV11-2 and TRBJ1-2, reads EAGVAQSPRYKIIEKRQSVAFWCNPISGHATLYWYQQILGQGPKLLIQFQNNGVVDDSQLPKDRFSAERLKGVDSTLKIQPAKLEDSAVYLCASSLLANYGYTFGSGTRLTVV.

This rearrangement joins TRBV25-1 to TRBJ2-7, with 14 bases aligning to TRBD2. Germline V CDR1 and CDR2: MGHDK, SYGVNS. The V gene end was trimmed by 9 bases and the J gene end by 4 bases; junction bases not matched to a gene: 11. The CDR3 runs 16 residues. CDR3 bases: TGTGCCAGTTCCGGGACTAGCGGGAGAACAAGTTACGAGCAGTACTTC. It yields the protein CASSGTSGRTSYEQYF.

This clone was counted once. V usage is TRBV21-1 and J usage is TRBJ1-5; the table's D call TRBD1 went unverified against the DNA. TRBV21-1 is listed as a pseudogene. The CDR3 loop spans 18 amino acids. The CDR3 is CASSTRNGETYSNQPQHF. CDR3 in DNA: TGTGCCAGCAGCACTCGAAACGGTGAGACATATAGCAATCAGCCCCAGCATTTT.

This clone was seen only once. The rearrangement joins TRBV4-3 to TRBJ1-2, with a tentative D call TRBD1 (6 bases). Trimming took off 2 bases at V and 4 bases at J, with 14 bases between the two ends. The CDR3 extends over 15 amino acids. Germline V CDR1 and CDR2: LGHNA, YSLEER. CDR3 amino acids: CASSQRAGGSYGYTF. The DNA of the CDR3 is TGCGCCAGCAGCCAACGGGCGGGGGGCAGCTATGGCTACACCTTC.

The rearrangement joins TRBV7-9 to TRBJ2-1; D is unresolved. CDR3 length equals 11 residues. CDR1 and CDR2 (germline): SEHNR, FQNEAQ (reference sequence). V shed 10 bases and J shed 4 bases, with 8 bases lying between them. The CDR3: CATEPYNEQFF. Written as DNA, the CDR3 is TGTGCCACAGAACCGTACAATGAGCAGTTCTTC.